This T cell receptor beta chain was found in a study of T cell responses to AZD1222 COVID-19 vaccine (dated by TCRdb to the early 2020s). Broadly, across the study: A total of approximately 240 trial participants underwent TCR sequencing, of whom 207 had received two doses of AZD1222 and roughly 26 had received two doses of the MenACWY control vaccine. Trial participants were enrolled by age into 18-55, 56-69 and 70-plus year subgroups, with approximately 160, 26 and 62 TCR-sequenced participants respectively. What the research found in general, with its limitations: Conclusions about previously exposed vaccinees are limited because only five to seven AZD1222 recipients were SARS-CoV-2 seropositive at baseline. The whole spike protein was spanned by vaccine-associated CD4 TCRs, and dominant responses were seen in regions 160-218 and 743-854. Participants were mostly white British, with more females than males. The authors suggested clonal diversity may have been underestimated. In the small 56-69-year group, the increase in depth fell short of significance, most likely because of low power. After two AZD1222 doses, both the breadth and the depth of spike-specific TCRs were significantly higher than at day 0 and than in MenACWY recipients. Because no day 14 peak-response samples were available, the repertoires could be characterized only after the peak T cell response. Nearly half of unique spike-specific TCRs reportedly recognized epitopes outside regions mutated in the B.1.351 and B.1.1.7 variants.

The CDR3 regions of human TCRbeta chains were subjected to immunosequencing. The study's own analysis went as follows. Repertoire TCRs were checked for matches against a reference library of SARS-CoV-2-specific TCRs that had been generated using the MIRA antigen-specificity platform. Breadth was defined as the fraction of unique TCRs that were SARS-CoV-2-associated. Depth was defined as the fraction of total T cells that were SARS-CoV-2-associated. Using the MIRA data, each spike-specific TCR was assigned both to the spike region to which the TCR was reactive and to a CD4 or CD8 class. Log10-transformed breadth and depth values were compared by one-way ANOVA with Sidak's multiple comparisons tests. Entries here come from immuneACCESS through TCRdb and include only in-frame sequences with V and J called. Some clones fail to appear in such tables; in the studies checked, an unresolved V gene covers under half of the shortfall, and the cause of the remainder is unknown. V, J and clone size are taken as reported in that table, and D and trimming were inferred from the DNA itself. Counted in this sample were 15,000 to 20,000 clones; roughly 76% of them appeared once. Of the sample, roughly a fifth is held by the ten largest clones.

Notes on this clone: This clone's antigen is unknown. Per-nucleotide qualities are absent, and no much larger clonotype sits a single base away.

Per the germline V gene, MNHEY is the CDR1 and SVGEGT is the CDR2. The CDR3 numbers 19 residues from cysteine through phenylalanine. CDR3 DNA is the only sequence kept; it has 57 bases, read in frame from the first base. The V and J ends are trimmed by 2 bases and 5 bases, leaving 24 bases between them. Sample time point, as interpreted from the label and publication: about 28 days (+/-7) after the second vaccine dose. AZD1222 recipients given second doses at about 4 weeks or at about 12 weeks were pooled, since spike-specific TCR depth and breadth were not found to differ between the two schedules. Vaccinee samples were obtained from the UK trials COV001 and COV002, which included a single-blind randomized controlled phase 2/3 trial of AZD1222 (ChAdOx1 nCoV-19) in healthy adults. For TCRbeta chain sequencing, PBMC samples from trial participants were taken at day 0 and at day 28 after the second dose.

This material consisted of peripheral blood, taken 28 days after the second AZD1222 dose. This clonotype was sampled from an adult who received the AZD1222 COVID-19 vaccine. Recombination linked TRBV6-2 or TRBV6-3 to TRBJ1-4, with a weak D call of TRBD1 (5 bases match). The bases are TGTGCCAGCAGTTACACCACGGTGCAGGGCCAAGGCACCAATGAAAAACTGTTTTTT. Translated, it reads CASSYTTVQGQGTNEKLFF.